A single sample is the source of the 23 T cell receptor beta chains below, sequenced in a study of Ad26.COV2.S vaccination and SARS-CoV-2 variants. The repertoire was sequenced with immunoSEQ multiplex PCR; TCRdb's copy has only in-frame clones and lacks some. The sample holds some 330,000 clones, roughly 90% seen once. The treatment denotes: over 15 received Ad26.COV2.S at low or high dose, single or two shots; 5 received placebo; per-sample allocation not given. Collection of samples fell on day 63 after the first vaccine or placebo injection. Source: peripheral blood, taken in a trial of Ad26.COV2.S vaccine versus placebo. The source is a person aged 18-65 years who received the Ad26.COV2.S COVID-19 vaccine or a placebo.

The genes are TRBV21-1 and TRBJ1-1; the table's D call of TRBD1 was not tested on the DNA. TRBV21-1 is flagged as a pseudogene. CDR3 length equals 14 residues. The CDR3 region has the DNA TGTGCCAGCAGTCCACAGGGGATGAACACTGAAGCTTTCTTT. This sequence encodes CASSPQGMNTEAFF.

This rearrangement joins TRBV4-3 to TRBJ1-1; D ambiguous. The CDR3 has 16 amino acids. Germline V gene lookup returns CDR1 LGHNA and CDR2 YSLEER. V was pared by 0 bases and J by 0 bases, with 11 bases between. CDR3 coding DNA: TGCGCCAGCAGCCAAGATTTCGGACGGATGAACACTGAAGCTTTCTTT. This sequence encodes CASSQDFGRMNTEAFF.

This chain uses TRBV6-2 or TRBV6-3 with TRBJ2-2; TRBD2 aligns across 8 bases. The CDR3 spans 15 residues. Germline assignment: CDR1 MNHEY and CDR2 SVGEGT. Trimming removed 4 bases from V and 4 bases from J; junction bases left unmatched: 5. The CDR3 reads CASSFTSGGTGELFF. The CDR3 DNA reads TGTGCCAGCAGTTTTACTAGCGGTGGCACCGGGGAGCTGTTTTTT.

The CDR3 sequence: CASSETGQGNTGELFF. The CDR3 DNA reads as TGCGCCAGCAGTGAGACGGGACAGGGGAACACCGGGGAGCTGTTTTTT. J is TRBJ2-2 and V is TRBV10-1, with 9 positions matching TRBD1. Trimming cost V 2 bases and J 1 base; bases outside gene matches: 2. This CDR3 region has 16 residues. The germline V gene encodes CDR1 WNHNN and CDR2 SYGVQD (reference sequence).

The rearrangement links TRBV6-5 to TRBJ2-7; D possibly corresponds to TRBD1 (6 bases). Germline CDR1 MNHEY, CDR2 SVGAGI. Trimming removed 6 bases at V and 3 bases at J, with 18 bases between. This CDR3 spans 15 amino acids. In DNA, the CDR3 is TGTGCCAGCAGCTTCCGGGACACCGCGAACTACGAGCAGTACTTC. This translates into CASSFRDTANYEQYF.

This sequence joins TRBV6-6 and TRBJ2-1; D not resolved. The V and J ends lost 6 bases and 5 bases respectively, with 23 bases between them. Germline loops: CDR1 MNHNY, CDR2 SVGAGI (reference sequence). This CDR3 has 17 amino acids. The CDR3 DNA follows: TGTGCCAGCAGCCGACCCCCCGGTTTTTACGCGGACAATGAGCAGTTCTTC. Translated: CASSRPPGFYADNEQFF.

The CDR3 DNA follows: TGTGCCAGCAGGGTACCGAAAGGGCAGGGGGCGCTTGGCTACACCTTC. This gives the protein CASRVPKGQGALGYTF. V is TRBV28 and J is TRBJ1-2, with TRBD1 matching over 8 bases. The CDR3 covers 16 residues. Germline V gene sequence: CDR1 MDHEN, CDR2 SYDVKM. V gave up 6 bases and J gave up 7 bases; unmatched junction bases: 16.

This chain connects TRBV5-1 to TRBJ1-1; no firm D call. The length of the CDR3 is 16 residues. Germline loops: CDR1 SGHRS, CDR2 YFSETQ. V shed 0 bases and J shed 2 bases, with 14 bases lying between them. CDR3 protein: CASSLGDFSGNTEAFF. In DNA, the CDR3 is TGCGCCAGCAGCTTGGGCGATTTTTCGGGAAACACTGAAGCTTTCTTT.

This clone was observed once. The gene calls are TRBV2 and TRBJ2-1; D perhaps matches TRBD2 (7 bases). The CDR3 runs 17 residues. Germline CDR1 is SNHLY and CDR2 is FYNNEI. V was cut by 3 bases and J by 3 bases, with 18 bases left in between. In DNA, the CDR3 is TGTGCCAGCAGTGACAGTCTTGGACTAGGGGGCTACAATGAGCAGTTCTTC. This encodes CASSDSLGLGGYNEQFF.

The V call is TRBV6-6, the J call TRBJ2-1; 11 bases align to TRBD2. V shed 5 bases and J 13 bases; nucleotides not matched to a gene: 4. This CDR3 contains 12 residues. CDR1 is MNHNY and CDR2 is SVGAGI in the germline V gene (reference sequence). The CDR3 is CASSPLAGGQFF. The CDR3 coding sequence is TGTGCCAGCAGTCCCCTAGCGGGAGGACAGTTCTTC.

This clone was counted once. DNA of the CDR3: TGCAGCGTTGGGTCGGGGGAAGCTTTCTTT. Translated: CSVGSGEAFF. The V call is TRBV29-1, the J call TRBJ1-1, with D unclear. Deletions cut 4 bases from V and 8 bases from J, with 8 bases between. CDR1 SQVTM and CDR2 ANQGSEA come from the germline V gene. CDR3 length: 10 residues. Full variable domain (outside the CDR3, taken from reference TRBV29-1 and TRBJ1-1): SAVISQKPSRDICQRGTSLTIQCQVDSQVTMMFWYRQQPGQSLTLIATANQGSEATYESGFVIDKFPISRPNLTFSTLTVSNMSPEDSSIYLCSVGSGEAFFGQGTRLTVV.

Note on this clone: Other DNA sequences in the sample encode the same CDR3. The genes are TRBV12-3 or TRBV12-4 and TRBJ1-2; D might be TRBD1 (5 bases). Between the trimmed V and J ends, which lost 6 bases and 2 bases, there was a span of 10 bases. This CDR3 comprises 13 residues. In nucleotides, the CDR3 is TGTGCCAGCAGCCCGGGACGGAACTATGGCTACACCTTC. This codes for CASSPGRNYGYTF.

This clone was counted many times. V usage is TRBV10-2 and J usage is TRBJ2-7; either TRBD1 or TRBD2 may supply D (5 bases each). This CDR3 spans 12 amino acids. The ends were cut back, 4 bases at V and 7 bases at J, with 11 bases in the middle. The germline gives CDR1 WSHSY, CDR2 SAAADI. DNA for the CDR3: TGCGCCAGCAGTGGATCAGGGAGTGAGCAGTACTTC. It yields the protein CASSGSGSEQYF.

The chain combines TRBV7-9 with TRBJ1-2; weak D call: TRBD1 (6 bases). The CDR3 spans 13 residues. Germline CDR1 and CDR2: SEHNR and FQNEAQ (reference sequence). The germline V and J ends were trimmed by 5 bases and 6 bases, with 13 bases remaining between them. Written as DNA, the CDR3 is TGTGCCAGCAGCCGATCCTGGACAGATGGCTACACCTTC. Translating gives CASSRSWTDGYTF.

The chain carries TRBV19 and TRBJ1-5, with 8 bases lining up with TRBD1. CDR3 length: 12 residues. After removal of 11 bases from V and 5 bases from J, the junction contained 5 bases not matched to a gene. Germline values: CDR1 LNHDA, CDR2 SQIVND (reference sequence). The CDR3 DNA follows: TGTGCCGGAGGACAGGGTCATCAGCCCCAGCATTTT. Protein sequence: CAGGQGHQPQHF.

The chain combines TRBV9 with TRBJ1-1; D is possibly TRBD1 (5 bases). V gave up 0 bases and J gave up 1 base, with 10 bases separating them. This CDR3 has 15 amino acids. CDR1 and CDR2 from the germline V gene are SGDLS and YYNGEE. This CDR3 reads CASSVVGGANTEAFF. CDR3 bases: TGTGCCAGCAGCGTAGTGGGAGGGGCGAACACTGAAGCTTTCTTT.

This clone was recorded once. The chain links TRBV29-1 to TRBJ1-1; D is unclear. Trimming removed 4 bases at V and 4 bases at J, with 22 bases between. Germline assignment: CDR1 SQVTM and CDR2 ANQGSEA. The CDR3 extends over 16 amino acids. DNA for the CDR3: TGCAGCGTTGTTCCCGAAAGCGGGTATGCAGGCACTGAAGCTTTCTTT. Its protein product is CSVVPESGYAGTEAFF.

The chain couples TRBV4-3 to TRBJ2-5; TRBD2 matches at 8 bases. The trim removed 0 bases at V and 5 bases at J, leaving 8 bases unmatched. CDR1 and CDR2 (germline): LGHNA, YSLEER. The CDR3 has 16 amino acids. In DNA, the CDR3 is TGCGCCAGCAGCCAAGATCCAGTCGGGGGGGAGGAGACCCAGTACTTC. Protein sequence: CASSQDPVGGEETQYF.

The rearrangement joins TRBV18 to TRBJ1-2, with D uncertain. CDR3 size: 12 residues. Trimming removed 3 bases at V and 1 base at J, with 3 bases between. Germline-derived CDR1 and CDR2 are KGHSH and LQKENI. The CDR3 is CASSPGNYGYTF. The CDR3 coding sequence is TGTGCCAGCTCACCGGGTAACTATGGCTACACCTTC.

This clone appeared once. Its ends do not fully match the called genes, so a read error is possible. V is TRBV11-2 and J is TRBJ1-1, with D unclear. Germline assignment: CDR1 SGHAT and CDR2 FQNNGV. The CDR3 consists of 12 residues. CDR3 DNA: TGTGCCAGCAGCTTGCTCGGACTCAAGAACGACTTT. It codes for CASSLLGLKNDF.

The gene calls are TRBV7-3 and TRBJ2-5; 9 bases fit TRBD2. V trimming: 3 bases; J trimming: 5 bases; junction bases outside the gene matches: 7. Germline assignment: CDR1 SGHTA and CDR2 FQGTGA. The CDR3 length is 15 residues. The chain's CDR3 is CASSFRLAAGETQYF. CDR3 DNA sequence: TGTGCCAGCAGCTTCAGACTAGCGGCGGGGGAGACCCAGTACTTC.

The chain employs TRBV18 and TRBJ2-2, with D hard to call. V was shortened by 5 bases and J by 5 bases, with 9 bases between the two germline ends. The length of the CDR3 is 13 residues. Germline CDR1 KGHSH, CDR2 LQKENI. In nucleotides, the CDR3 is TGTGCCAGCTCATCGACACCAACCGGGGAGCTGTTTTTT. Translating it yields CASSSTPTGELFF.

This clone came up once. This rearrangement joins TRBV13 to TRBJ2-7; 8 bases match TRBD2. Losses at the gene ends were 5 bases for V and 3 bases for J; bases not matched to a gene: 9. The germline V gene has CDR1 PRHDT and CDR2 FYEKMQ (reference sequence). The CDR3 totals 15 residues. The CDR3 spells CASSAAGLGDYEQYV. The CDR3, as DNA: TGTGCCAGCAGCGCAGCGGGACTAGGAGACTACGAGCAGTACGTC.